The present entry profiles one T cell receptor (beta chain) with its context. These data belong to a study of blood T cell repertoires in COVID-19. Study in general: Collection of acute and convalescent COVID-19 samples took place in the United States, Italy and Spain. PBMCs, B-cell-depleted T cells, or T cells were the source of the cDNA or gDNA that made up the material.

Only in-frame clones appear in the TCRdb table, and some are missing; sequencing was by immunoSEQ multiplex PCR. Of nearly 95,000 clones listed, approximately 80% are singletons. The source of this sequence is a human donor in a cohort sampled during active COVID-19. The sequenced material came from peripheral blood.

The DNA of the CDR3 is TGTGCCAGCAGTTTGGGGCAGCTGGGAAACACCATATATTTT. It codes for CASSLGQLGNTIYF. The chain employs TRBV28 and TRBJ1-3; the D gene is possibly TRBD1 (5 bases). Trimming removed 3 bases from V and 4 bases from J, with 10 bases in between. CDR1 MDHEN and CDR2 SYDVKM come from the germline V gene. The length of the CDR3 is 14 residues.